What follows are 10 T cell receptor beta chains derived from one specimen sequenced in a study of cytomegalovirus exposure and HLA in healthy donors. In the PCR, 60 Vbeta and 13 Jbeta primers were used. Profiling relied on immunoSEQ multiplex PCR, and the TCRdb table lists in-frame clones only, not all of them. The table shows 130,000 to 150,000 clones, with about four fifths occurring only once. Sequencing was carried out using PBMCs. These TCRs come from a male donor in good health and CMV-seronegative.

V and J are TRBV7-9 and TRBJ2-7; the match to TRBD2 covers 10 bases. Germline trimming cut 2 bases from V and 5 bases from J; bases unmatched to any gene: 6. The germline V gene encodes CDR1 SEHNR and CDR2 FQNEAQ (reference sequence). The CDR3 is 15 residues long. CDR3 loop: CASSLFGTSVDEQYF. CDR3 DNA: TGTGCCAGCAGCTTATTTGGGACTAGCGTCGACGAGCAGTACTTC.

This clone has a handful of counts. The chain joins TRBV7-9 to TRBJ1-1; tentative D call: TRBD1 (6 bases). Germline V gene sequence: CDR1 SEHNR, CDR2 FQNEAQ (reference sequence). The V end lost 5 bases, the J end lost 8 bases, and 9 bases lay between the germline ends. The CDR3 sequence is 11 residues long. CDR3 DNA sequence: TGTGCCAGCAGCCCAGGGGCCGAAGCTTTCTTT. Its protein product is CASSPGAEAFF.

The rearrangement uses TRBV7-8 and TRBJ2-7, with unresolved D. The CDR3 is made up of 11 amino acids. Trimming left V 5 bases short and J 7 bases short, with 9 bases between. CDR1 is SGHVS and CDR2 is FQNEAQ in the germline V gene. CDR3 DNA sequence: TGTGCCAGCAGCCCCCTACGAGAGCAGTACTTC. Its translation is CASSPLREQYF. The variable domain in full, with the rest retrieved from reference TRBV7-8 and TRBJ2-7, is GAGVSQSPRYKVAKRGQDVALRCDPISGHVSLFWYQQALGQGPEFLTYFQNEAQLDKSGLPSDRFFAERPEGSVSTLKIQRTQQEDSAVYLCASSPLREQYFGPGTRLTVT.

This chain links TRBV30 with TRBJ1-5; perhaps TRBD1 as D (5 bases). V was cut by 4 bases and J by 3 bases, with 10 bases left in between. From germline, CDR1 is GTSNPN and CDR2 SVGIG (reference sequence). The CDR3 loop spans 13 amino acids. CDR3 residues: CAWTDSHNQPQHF. The CDR3 nucleotides are TGTGCCTGGACCGACAGCCACAATCAGCCCCAGCATTTT.

This clone came up a few times. The V gene is TRBV27, the J gene TRBJ1-1; D call uncertain. V lost 1 base, J lost 2 bases, and 5 bases lay in between. The length of the CDR3 is 13 residues. In germline, CDR1 is MNHEY, CDR2 SMNVEV (reference sequence). CDR3 in amino acids: CASSLLANTEAFF. For the CDR3, the DNA is TGTGCCAGCAGTTTATTGGCAAACACTGAAGCTTTCTTT.

The chain employs TRBV18 and TRBJ2-7; possibly TRBD2 for D (6 bases). CDR3 size: 14 residues. Germline V gene sequence: CDR1 KGHSH, CDR2 LQKENI. V lost 2 bases to trimming and J lost 7 bases, with 15 bases between them. In DNA, the CDR3 is TGTGCCAGCTCACCAGCGGGGATTATGTGGGAGCAGTACTTC. This sequence encodes CASSPAGIMWEQYF.

A note on this clone: The sample holds other DNA sequences that translate to the same CDR3. The V gene is TRBV6-5, the J gene TRBJ1-3, with D uncertain. With 2 bases removed from V and 0 bases from J, the gap between germline ends came to 5 bases. Germline V lookup: CDR1 MNHEY, CDR2 SVGAGI. The CDR3 has 14 residues. This CDR3 reads CASSYGSSGNTIYF. The DNA for the CDR3 is TGTGCCAGCAGTTACGGCAGCTCTGGAAACACCATATATTTT.

This clone was seen a single time. The chain is built from TRBV2 and TRBJ2-2; 9 positions match TRBD1. The ends lost 5 bases at V and 7 bases at J; junction bases unmatched: 11. CDR3 length equals 16 residues. The V gene's germline CDR1 is SNHLY and CDR2 FYNNEI. The CDR3 reads CASSPGTGIDSGELFF. In DNA form, the CDR3 reads TGTGCCAGCAGTCCCGGGACAGGGATCGACAGCGGGGAGCTGTTTTTT.

The count of this clone is one. Sequence at one end of the junction differs from germline and may be a read error. CDR3 in DNA: TGTGCTAGCAGCGAGTGGGCGGGAGGAAACAATGAGCAGTTCTTC. It codes for CASSEWAGGNNEQFF. The chain links TRBV7-7 to TRBJ2-1; 8 bases match TRBD2. Germline CDR1 reads SSHAT; CDR2 reads FNYEAQ (reference sequence). CDR3 size: 15 residues.

In its sample, this clone was seen a few times. This chain connects TRBV7-6 to TRBJ2-7, with 12 bases identical to TRBD2. Trimming took 3 bases from V and 0 from J; bases not matched to a gene: 6. From germline, CDR1 is SGHVS and CDR2 FNYEAQ. The CDR3 contains 17 residues. CDR3 DNA: TGTGCCAGCAGCTTGACTAGCGGGGGCACCCCCTCCTACGAGCAGTACTTC. This translates into CASSLTSGGTPSYEQYF. The complete variable domain, with remaining parts taken from reference TRBV7-6 and TRBJ2-7, reads GAGVSQSPRYKVTKRGQDVALRCDPISGHVSLYWYRQALGQGPEFLTYFNYEAQQDKSGLPNDRFSAERPEGSISTLTIQRTEQRDSAMYRCASSLTSGGTPSYEQYFGPGTRLTVT.